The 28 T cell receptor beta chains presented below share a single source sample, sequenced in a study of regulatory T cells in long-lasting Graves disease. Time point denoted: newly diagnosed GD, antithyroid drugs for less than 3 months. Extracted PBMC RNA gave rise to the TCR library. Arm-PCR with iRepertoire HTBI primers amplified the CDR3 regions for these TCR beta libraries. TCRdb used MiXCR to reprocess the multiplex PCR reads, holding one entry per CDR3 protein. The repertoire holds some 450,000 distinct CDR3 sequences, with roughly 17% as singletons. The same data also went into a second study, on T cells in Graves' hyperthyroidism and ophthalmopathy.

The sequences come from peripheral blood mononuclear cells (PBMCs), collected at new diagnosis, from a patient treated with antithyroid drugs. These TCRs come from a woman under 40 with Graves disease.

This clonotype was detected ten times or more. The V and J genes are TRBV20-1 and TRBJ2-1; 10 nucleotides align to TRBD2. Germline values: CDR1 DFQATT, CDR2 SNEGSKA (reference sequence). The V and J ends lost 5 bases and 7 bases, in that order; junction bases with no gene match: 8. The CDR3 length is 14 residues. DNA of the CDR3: TGCAGTGCTCTCCTAGCGGGAGTCTCGAATGAGCAGTTCTTC. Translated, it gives CSALLAGVSNEQFF.

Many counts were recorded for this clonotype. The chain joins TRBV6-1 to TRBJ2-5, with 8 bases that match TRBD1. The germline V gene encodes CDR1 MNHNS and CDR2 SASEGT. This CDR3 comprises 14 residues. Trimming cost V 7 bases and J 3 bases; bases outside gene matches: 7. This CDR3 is CASIQGASEETQYF. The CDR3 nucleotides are TGTGCCAGCATTCAGGGGGCGAGTGAAGAGACCCAGTACTTC.

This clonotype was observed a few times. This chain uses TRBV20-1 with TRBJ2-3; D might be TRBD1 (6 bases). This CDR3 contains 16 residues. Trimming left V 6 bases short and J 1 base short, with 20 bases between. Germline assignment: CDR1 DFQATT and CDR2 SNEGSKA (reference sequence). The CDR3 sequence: CSAVGGAAAGTDTQYF. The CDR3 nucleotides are TGCAGTGCGGTAGGGGGAGCGGCCGCAGGCACAGATACGCAGTATTTT.

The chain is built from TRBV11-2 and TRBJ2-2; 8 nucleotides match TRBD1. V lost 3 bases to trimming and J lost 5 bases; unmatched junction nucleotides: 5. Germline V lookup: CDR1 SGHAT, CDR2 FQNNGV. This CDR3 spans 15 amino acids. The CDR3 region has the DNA TGTGCCAGCAGCTTTCGGACAGGGAGTACCGGGGAGCTGTTTTTT. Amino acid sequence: CASSFRTGSTGELFF.

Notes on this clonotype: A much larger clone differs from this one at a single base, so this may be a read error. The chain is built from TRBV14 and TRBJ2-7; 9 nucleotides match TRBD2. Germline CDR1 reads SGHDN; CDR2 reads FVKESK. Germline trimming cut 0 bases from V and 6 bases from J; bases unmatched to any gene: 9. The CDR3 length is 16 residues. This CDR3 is CASSQDPLAGSREQYF. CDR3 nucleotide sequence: TGTGCCAGCAGCCAAGATCCCCTAGCGGGATCTCGCGAGCAGTACTTC. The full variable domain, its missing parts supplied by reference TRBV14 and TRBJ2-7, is EAGVTQFPSHSVIEKGQTVTLRCDPISGHDNLYWYRRVMGKEIKFLLHFVKESKQDESGMPNNRFLAERTGGTYSTLKVQPAELEDSGVYFCASSQDPLAGSREQYFGPGTRLTVT.

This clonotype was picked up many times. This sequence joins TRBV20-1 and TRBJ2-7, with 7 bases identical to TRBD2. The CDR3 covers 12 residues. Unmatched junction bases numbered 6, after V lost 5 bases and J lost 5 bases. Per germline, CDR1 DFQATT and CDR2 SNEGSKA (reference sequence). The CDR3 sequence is CSAHRGGDEQYF. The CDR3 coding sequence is TGCAGTGCTCATCGGGGAGGGGACGAGCAGTACTTC.

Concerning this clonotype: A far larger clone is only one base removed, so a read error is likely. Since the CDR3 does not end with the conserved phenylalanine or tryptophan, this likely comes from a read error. In DNA form, the CDR3 reads TGTGCCAGCAGCCCCGAAGAGAGGGACCCCCAAGAGACCCAGTACTCC. As protein: CASSPEERDPQETQYS. The chain is built from TRBV7-2 and TRBJ2-5; D assignment may be TRBD1 or TRBD2 (5 bases each). The V gene lost 5 bases and the J gene lost 1 base, with 17 bases spanning the gap. The CDR3 covers 16 residues. CDR1 is SGHTA, CDR2 FQGNSA, per germline.

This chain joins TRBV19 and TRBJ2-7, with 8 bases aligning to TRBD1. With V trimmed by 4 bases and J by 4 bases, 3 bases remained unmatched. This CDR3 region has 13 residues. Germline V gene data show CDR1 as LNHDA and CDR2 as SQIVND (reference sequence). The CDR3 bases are TGTGCCAGTAGTACAGGGGGCGCATACGAGCAGTACTTC. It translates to CASSTGGAYEQYF.

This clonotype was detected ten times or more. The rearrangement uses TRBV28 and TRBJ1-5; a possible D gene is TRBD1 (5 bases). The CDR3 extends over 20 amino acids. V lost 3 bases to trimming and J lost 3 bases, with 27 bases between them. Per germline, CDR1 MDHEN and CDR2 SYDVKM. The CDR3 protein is CASSFQGFRESSHFNQPQHF. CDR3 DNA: TGTGCCAGCAGTTTTCAGGGTTTCAGAGAATCATCCCATTTCAATCAGCCCCAGCATTTT.

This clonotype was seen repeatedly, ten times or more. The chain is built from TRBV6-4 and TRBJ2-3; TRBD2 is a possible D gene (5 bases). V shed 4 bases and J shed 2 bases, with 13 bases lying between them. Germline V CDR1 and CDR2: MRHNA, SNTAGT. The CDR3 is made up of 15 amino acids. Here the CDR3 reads CASSVSGTLTDTQYF. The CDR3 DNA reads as TGTGCCAGCAGTGTAAGCGGAACTCTCACAGATACGCAGTATTTT.

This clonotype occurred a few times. Here the CDR3 DNA reads TGTGCCAGCAGCCGCTACCACTACGAGCAGTACTTC. Its translation: CASSRYHYEQYF. The chain employs TRBV7-2 and TRBJ2-7; D unresolved. The CDR3 runs 12 residues. CDR1 is SGHTA, CDR2 FQGNSA, per germline. V gave up 5 bases and J gave up 3 bases, with 8 bases separating them.

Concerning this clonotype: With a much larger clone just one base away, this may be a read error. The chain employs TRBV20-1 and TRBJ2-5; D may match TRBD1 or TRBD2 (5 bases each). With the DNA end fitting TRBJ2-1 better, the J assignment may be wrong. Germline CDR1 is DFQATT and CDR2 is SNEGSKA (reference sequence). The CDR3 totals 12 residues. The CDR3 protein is CSAPHRWETQFF. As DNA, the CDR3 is TGCAGTGCTCCCCACAGGTGGGAGACCCAGTTCTTC.

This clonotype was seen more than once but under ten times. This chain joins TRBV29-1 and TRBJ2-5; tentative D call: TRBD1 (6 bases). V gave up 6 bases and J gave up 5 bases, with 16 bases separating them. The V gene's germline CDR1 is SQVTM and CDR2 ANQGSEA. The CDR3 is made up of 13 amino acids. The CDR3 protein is CSVRRGWEETQYF. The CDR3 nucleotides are TGCAGCGTACGAAGGGGGTGGGAGGAGACCCAGTACTTC.

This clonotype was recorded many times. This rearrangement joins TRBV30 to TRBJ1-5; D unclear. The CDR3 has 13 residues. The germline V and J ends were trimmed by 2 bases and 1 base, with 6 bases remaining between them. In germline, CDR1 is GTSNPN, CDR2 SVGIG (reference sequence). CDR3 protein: CAWSTESNQPQHF. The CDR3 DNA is TGTGCCTGGAGTACAGAAAGCAATCAGCCCCAGCATTTT.

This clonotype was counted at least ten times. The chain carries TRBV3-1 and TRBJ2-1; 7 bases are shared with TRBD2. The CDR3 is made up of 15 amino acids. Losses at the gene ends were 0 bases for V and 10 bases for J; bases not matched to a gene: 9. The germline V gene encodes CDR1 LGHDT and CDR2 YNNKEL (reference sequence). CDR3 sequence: CASSQDSWEGREQFF. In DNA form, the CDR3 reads TGTGCCAGCAGCCAAGATTCGTGGGAGGGCCGGGAGCAGTTCTTC.

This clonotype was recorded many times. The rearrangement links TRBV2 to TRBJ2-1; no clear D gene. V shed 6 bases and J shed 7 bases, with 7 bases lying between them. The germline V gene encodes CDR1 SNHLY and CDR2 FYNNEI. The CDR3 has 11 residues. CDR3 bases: TGTGCCAGCAGCGTTTTGAATGAGCAGTTCTTC. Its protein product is CASSVLNEQFF. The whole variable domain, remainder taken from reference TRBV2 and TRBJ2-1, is EPEVTQTPSHQVTQMGQEVILRCVPISNHLYFYWYRQILGQKVEFLVSFYNNEISEKSEIFDDQFSVERPDGSNFTLKIRSTKLEDSAMYFCASSVLNEQFFGPGTRLTVL.

DNA for the CDR3: TGTGCCAGCAGTCCCTCCTACAGGGGGCGCACTCAGCCCCAGCATTTT. This codes for CASSPSYRGRTQPQHF. V and J are TRBV12-3 or TRBV12-4 and TRBJ1-5, with TRBD1 matching over 9 bases. V lost 5 bases, J lost 6 bases, and 11 bases stayed unmatched. The CDR3 runs 16 residues.

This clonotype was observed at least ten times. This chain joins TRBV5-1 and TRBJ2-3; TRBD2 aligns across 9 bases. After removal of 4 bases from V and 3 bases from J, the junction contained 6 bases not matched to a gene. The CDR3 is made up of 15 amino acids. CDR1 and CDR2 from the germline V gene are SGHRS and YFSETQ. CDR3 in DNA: TGCGCCAGCAGCAATAGCGGGAGAGGGACAGATACGCAGTATTTT. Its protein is CASSNSGRGTDTQYF.

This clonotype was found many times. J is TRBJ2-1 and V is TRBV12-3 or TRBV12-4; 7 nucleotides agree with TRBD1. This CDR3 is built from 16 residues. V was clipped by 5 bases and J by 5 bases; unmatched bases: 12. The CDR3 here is CASSPDRRTGDNEQFF. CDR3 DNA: TGTGCCAGCAGTCCCGACAGACGTACAGGGGACAATGAGCAGTTCTTC.

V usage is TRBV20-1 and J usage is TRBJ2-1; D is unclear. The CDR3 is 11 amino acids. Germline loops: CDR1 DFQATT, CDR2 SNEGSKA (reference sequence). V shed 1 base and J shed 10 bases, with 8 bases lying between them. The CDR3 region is CSARVGGEQFF. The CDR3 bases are TGCAGTGCTAGAGTCGGTGGAGAGCAGTTCTTC.

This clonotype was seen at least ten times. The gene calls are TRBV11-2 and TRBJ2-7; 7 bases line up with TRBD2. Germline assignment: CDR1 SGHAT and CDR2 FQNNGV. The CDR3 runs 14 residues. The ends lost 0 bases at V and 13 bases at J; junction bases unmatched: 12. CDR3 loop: CASSLDPAGAPPYF. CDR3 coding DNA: TGTGCCAGCAGCTTAGATCCGGCGGGAGCCCCTCCATACTTC.

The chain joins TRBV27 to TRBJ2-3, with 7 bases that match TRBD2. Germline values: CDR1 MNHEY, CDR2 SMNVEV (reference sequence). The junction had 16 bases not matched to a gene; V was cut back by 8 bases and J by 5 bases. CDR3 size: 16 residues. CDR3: CASRTGTIVTGDTQYF. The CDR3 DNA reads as TGTGCCAGCCGTACCGGGACTATCGTTACCGGAGATACGCAGTATTTT.

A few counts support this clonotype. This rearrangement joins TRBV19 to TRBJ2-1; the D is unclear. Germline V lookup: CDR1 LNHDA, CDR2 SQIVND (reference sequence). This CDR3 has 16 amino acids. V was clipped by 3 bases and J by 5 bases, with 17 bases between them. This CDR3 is CASSIIRTTPHNEQFF. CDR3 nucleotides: TGTGCCAGTAGTATTATTCGGACCACACCCCACAATGAGCAGTTCTTC. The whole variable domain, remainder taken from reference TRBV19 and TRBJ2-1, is DGGITQSPKYLFRKEGQNVTLSCEQNLNHDAMYWYRQDPGQGLRLIYYSQIVNDFQKGDIAEGYSVSREKKESFPLTVTSAQKNPTAFYLCASSIIRTTPHNEQFFGPGTRLTVL.

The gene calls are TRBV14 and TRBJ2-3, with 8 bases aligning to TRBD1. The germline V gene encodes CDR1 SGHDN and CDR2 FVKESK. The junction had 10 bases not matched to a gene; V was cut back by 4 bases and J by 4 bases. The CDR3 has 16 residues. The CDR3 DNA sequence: TGTGCCAGCAGCCGGAGGACAGGGTTATTAGCAGATACGCAGTATTTT. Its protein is CASSRRTGLLADTQYF.

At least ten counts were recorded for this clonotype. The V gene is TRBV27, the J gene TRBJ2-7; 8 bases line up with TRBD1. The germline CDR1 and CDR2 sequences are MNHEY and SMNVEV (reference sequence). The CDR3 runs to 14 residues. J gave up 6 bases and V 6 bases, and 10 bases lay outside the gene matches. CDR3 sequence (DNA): TGTGCCAGCAGGAGGACAGGGTTTTACTCCGAGCAGTACTTC. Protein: CASRRTGFYSEQYF.

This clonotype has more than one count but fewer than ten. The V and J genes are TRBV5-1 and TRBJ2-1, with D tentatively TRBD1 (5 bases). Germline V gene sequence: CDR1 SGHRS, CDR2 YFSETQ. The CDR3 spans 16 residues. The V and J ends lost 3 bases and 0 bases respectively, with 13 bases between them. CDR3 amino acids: CASSSQVVGSYNEQFF. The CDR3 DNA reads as TGCGCCAGCAGCTCACAGGTGGTTGGCTCCTACAATGAGCAGTTCTTC.

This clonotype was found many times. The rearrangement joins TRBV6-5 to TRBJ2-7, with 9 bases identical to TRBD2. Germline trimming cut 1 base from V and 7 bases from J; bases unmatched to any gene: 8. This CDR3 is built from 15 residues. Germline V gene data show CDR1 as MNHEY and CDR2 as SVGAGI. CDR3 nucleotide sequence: TGTGCCAGCAGTTACTTATTAGCGGGAGTAAGGGAGCAGTACTTC. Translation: CASSYLLAGVREQYF.

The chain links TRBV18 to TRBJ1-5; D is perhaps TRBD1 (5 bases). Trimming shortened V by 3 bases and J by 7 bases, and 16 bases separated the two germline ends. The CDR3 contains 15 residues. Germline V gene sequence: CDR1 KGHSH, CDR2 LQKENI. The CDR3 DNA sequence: TGTGCCAGCTCACCCATACGGGGGATTGGCCAGCCCCAGCATTTT. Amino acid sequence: CASSPIRGIGQPQHF.